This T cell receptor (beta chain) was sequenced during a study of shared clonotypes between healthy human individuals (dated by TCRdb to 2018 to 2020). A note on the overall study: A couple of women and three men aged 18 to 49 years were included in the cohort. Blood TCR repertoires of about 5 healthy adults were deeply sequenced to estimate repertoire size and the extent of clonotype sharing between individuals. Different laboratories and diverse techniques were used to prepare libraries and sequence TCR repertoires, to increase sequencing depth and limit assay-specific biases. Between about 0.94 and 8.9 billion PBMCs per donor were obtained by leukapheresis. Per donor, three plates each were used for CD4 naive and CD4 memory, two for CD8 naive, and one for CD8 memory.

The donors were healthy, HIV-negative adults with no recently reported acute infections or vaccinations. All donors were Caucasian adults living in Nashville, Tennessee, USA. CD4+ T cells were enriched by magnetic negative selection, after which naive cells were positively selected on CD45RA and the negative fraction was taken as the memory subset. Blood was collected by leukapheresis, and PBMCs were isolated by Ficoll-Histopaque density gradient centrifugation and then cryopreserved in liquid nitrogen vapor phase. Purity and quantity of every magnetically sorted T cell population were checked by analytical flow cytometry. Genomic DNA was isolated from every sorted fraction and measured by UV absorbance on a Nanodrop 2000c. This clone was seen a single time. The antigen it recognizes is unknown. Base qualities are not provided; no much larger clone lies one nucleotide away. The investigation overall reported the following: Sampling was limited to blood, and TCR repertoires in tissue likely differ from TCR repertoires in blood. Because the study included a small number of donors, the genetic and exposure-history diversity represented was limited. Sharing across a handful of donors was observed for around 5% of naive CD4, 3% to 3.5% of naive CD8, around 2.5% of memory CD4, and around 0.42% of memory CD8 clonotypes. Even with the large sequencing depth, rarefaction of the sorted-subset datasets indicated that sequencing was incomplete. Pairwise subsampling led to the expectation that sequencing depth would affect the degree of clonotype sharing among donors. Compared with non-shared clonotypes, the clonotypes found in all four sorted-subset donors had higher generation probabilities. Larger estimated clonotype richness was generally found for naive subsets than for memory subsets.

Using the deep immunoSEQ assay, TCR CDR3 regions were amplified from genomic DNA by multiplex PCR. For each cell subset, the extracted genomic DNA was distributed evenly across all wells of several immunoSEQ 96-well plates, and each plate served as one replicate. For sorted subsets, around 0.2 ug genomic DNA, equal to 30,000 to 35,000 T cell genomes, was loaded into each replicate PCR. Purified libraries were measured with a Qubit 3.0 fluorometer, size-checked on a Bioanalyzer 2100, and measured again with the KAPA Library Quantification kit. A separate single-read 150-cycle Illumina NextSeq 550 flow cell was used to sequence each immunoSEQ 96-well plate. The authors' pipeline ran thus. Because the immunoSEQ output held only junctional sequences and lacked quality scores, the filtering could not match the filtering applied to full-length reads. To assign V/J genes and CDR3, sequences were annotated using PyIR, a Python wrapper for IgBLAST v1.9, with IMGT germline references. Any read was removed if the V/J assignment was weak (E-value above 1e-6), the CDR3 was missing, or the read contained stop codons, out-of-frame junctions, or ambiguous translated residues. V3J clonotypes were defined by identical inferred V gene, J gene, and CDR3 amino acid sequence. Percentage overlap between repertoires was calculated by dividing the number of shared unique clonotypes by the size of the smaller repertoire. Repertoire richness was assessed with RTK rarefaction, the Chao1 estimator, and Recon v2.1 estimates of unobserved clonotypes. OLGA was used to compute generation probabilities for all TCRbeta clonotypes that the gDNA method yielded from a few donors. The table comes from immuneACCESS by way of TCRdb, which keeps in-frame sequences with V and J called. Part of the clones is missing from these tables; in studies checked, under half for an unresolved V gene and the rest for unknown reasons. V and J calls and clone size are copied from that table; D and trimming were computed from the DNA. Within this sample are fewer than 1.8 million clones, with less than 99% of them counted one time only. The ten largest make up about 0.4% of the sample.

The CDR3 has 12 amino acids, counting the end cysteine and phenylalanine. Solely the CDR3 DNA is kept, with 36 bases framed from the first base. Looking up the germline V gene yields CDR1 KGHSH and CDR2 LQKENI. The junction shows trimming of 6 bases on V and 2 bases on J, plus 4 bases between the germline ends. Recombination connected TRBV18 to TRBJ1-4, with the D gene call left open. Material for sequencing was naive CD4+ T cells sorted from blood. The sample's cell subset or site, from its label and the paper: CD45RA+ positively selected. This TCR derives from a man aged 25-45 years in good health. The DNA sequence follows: TGTGCCAGCTCCGGGACTAATGAAAAACTGTTTTTT. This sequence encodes CASSGTNEKLFF.